Below are 26 T cell receptor beta chains sequenced from a single sample in a study of cytomegalovirus exposure and HLA in healthy donors. PCR involved 60 Vbeta and 13 Jbeta primers. This table comes from immunoSEQ multiplex PCR, and its TCRdb copy is limited to in-frame clones, with some not included. Here the sample spans about 65,000 clones, 78% being singletons. The sequencing input was PBMCs. The receptors derive from a girl between 5 and 17 years old in good health and CMV-seropositive.

The rearrangement uses TRBV19 and TRBJ1-5; D ambiguous. Per the germline V gene, CDR1 is LNHDA and CDR2 is SQIVND (reference sequence). The ends were cut back, 11 bases at V and 3 bases at J, with 11 bases in the middle. This CDR3 region has 12 residues. CDR3 loop: CARQRDNQPQHF. Written as DNA, the CDR3 is TGTGCCCGCCAAAGAGACAATCAGCCCCAGCATTTT.

This chain uses TRBV25-1 with TRBJ1-2; perhaps TRBD1 as D (5 bases). The CDR3 has 14 amino acids. Trimming pared 4 bases from V and 4 bases from J, leaving 13 bases between. Germline V gene sequence: CDR1 MGHDK, CDR2 SYGVNS. The DNA for the CDR3 is TGTGCCAGCAGTGTCTTGGGGCTGGGCTATGGCTACACCTTC. It encodes CASSVLGLGYGYTF.

V usage is TRBV15 and J usage is TRBJ1-2, with D unclear. Trimming stripped 8 bases from V and 5 bases from J, with 9 bases between. There are 11 residues in the CDR3. Germline CDR1 is LNHNV and CDR2 is YYDKDF (reference sequence). CDR3 in amino acids: CATFGEYGYTF. Here the CDR3 DNA reads TGTGCCACCTTCGGGGAGTATGGCTACACCTTC.

V and J are TRBV6-6 and TRBJ1-4; 8 positions agree with TRBD1. Trimming cost V 11 bases and J 8 bases; bases outside gene matches: 16. The germline CDR1 and CDR2 sequences are MNHNY and SVGAGI (reference sequence). CDR3 length: 15 residues. CDR3 region: CASKTSGTGGEKLFF. CDR3 nucleotides: TGTGCCTCCAAAACCTCCGGGACAGGAGGGGAAAAACTGTTTTTT.

The chain couples TRBV11-2 to TRBJ2-7, with a possible D match to TRBD2 (5 bases). The CDR3 is 14 amino acids. V was trimmed by 3 bases and J by 0 bases, leaving 9 bases between them. Per the germline V gene, CDR1 is SGHAT and CDR2 is FQNNGV. The CDR3, as DNA: TGTGCCAGCAGCTTCGACCGGGACTCCTACGAGCAGTACTTC. As protein: CASSFDRDSYEQYF.

This sequence joins TRBV27 and TRBJ1-1, with no clear D. The V gene lost 8 bases and the J gene lost 0 bases, with 13 bases spanning the gap. CDR3 length equals 14 residues. CDR1 MNHEY and CDR2 SMNVEV come from the germline V gene (reference sequence). The CDR3 loop reads CASSSSPVNTEAFF. Here the CDR3 DNA reads TGTGCCAGCTCCTCCTCACCAGTGAACACTGAAGCTTTCTTT.

This rearrangement joins TRBV4-1 to TRBJ2-1, with D possibly TRBD2 on 7 matching bases. Trimming removed 3 bases from V and 4 bases from J, with 13 bases in between. This CDR3 region has 15 residues. CDR1 is MGHRA and CDR2 is YSYEKL in the germline V gene. CDR3 loop: CASSHFGGLYNEQFF. In nucleotides, the CDR3 is TGCGCCAGCAGCCATTTCGGGGGGCTATACAATGAGCAGTTCTTC.

This clone was seen more than once but under ten times. The chain is built from TRBV6-5 and TRBJ1-5, with a tentative D call TRBD1 (6 bases). Trimming left V 5 bases short and J 0 bases short, with 8 bases between. The CDR3 has 14 amino acids. Germline V gives CDR1 MNHEY, CDR2 SVGAGI. CDR3 in DNA: TGTGCCAGCAGTCGGACAGTTAGCAATCAGCCCCAGCATTTT. It specifies CASSRTVSNQPQHF.

The CDR3 DNA sequence: TGTGCCAGCAGTTTAGACAGGGGGCGAGAGACCCAGTACTTC. Translating it yields CASSLDRGRETQYF. This rearrangement joins TRBV28 to TRBJ2-5, with TRBD1 identical over 10 bases. Germline V CDR1 and CDR2: MDHEN, SYDVKM. CDR3 size: 14 residues. J was trimmed by 4 bases and V by 2 bases; bases with no gene match: 1.

This chain connects TRBV2 to TRBJ1-5, with a possible D match to TRBD1 (6 bases). The CDR3 has 15 amino acids. V was trimmed by 5 bases and J by 0 bases, leaving 11 bases between them. Germline V CDR1 and CDR2: SNHLY, FYNNEI. The CDR3 coding sequence is TGTGCCAGCAGTCGGACGACAGGTAGCAATCAGCCCCAGCATTTT. Its translation: CASSRTTGSNQPQHF. The full variable domain, in which reference TRBV2 and TRBJ1-5 provide the parts outside the CDR3, is EPEVTQTPSHQVTQMGQEVILRCVPISNHLYFYWYRQILGQKVEFLVSFYNNEISEKSEIFDDQFSVERPDGSNFTLKIRSTKLEDSAMYFCASSRTTGSNQPQHFGDGTRLSIL.

This clone was detected only a few times. The gene calls are TRBV28 and TRBJ1-3; 7 nucleotides match TRBD1. CDR1 is MDHEN, CDR2 SYDVKM, per germline. CDR3 length: 14 residues. Trimming removed 7 bases from V and 2 bases from J; junction bases left unmatched: 5. The CDR3 region has the DNA TGTGCCAGCACTACAGGGGCTCCTGGAAACACCATATATTTT. It translates to CASTTGAPGNTIYF. The entire variable domain, with the rest obtained from reference TRBV28 and TRBJ1-3, is as follows: DVKVTQSSRYLVKRTGEKVFLECVQDMDHENMFWYRQDPGLGLRLIYFSYDVKMKEKGDIPEGYSVSREKKERFSLILESASTNQTSMYLCASTTGAPGNTIYFGEGSWLTVV.

This sequence joins TRBV6-5 and TRBJ2-5; D gene ambiguous. Germline-derived CDR1 and CDR2 are MNHEY and SVGAGI. CDR3 size: 14 residues. The ends were cut back, 2 bases at V and 2 bases at J, with 9 bases in the middle. The CDR3 bases are TGTGCCAGCAGTTACGAGTTTTCTCAAGAGACCCAGTACTTC. This translates into CASSYEFSQETQYF.

For this clone: The junction does not match germline at one end; this may be a read error. The chain recombines TRBV7-7 with TRBJ2-5; 10 nucleotides align to TRBD1. The CDR3 consists of 17 residues. Germline assignment: CDR1 SSHAT and CDR2 FNYEAQ (reference sequence). CDR3: CASSLSMDRGGKETQYF. The CDR3 nucleotides read TGTGCTAGCAGCTTAAGTATGGACAGGGGGGGAAAAGAGACCCAGTACTTC.

CDR3 sequence (DNA): TGTGCCAGCAGTGCACGACAGGGGGCTGGAAACACCATATATTTT. Protein product: CASSARQGAGNTIYF. The chain employs TRBV2 and TRBJ1-3; TRBD1 aligns across 9 bases. CDR1 is SNHLY and CDR2 is FYNNEI in the germline V gene. This CDR3 has 15 amino acids. The V gene end was trimmed by 4 bases and the J gene end by 2 bases; junction bases not matched to a gene: 3.

The V gene is TRBV9, the J gene TRBJ2-3, with 8 positions matching TRBD2. The CDR3 loop spans 15 amino acids. V shed 4 bases, J shed 4 bases, and the junction held 8 bases outside the gene matches. In germline, CDR1 is SGDLS, CDR2 YYNGEE. For the CDR3, the DNA is TGTGCCAGCAGCATACGGGAGGGCCGCTCAGATACGCAGTATTTT. Its protein is CASSIREGRSDTQYF.

The V call is TRBV5-1, the J call TRBJ1-4; 9 bases align to TRBD1. Germline values: CDR1 SGHRS, CDR2 YFSETQ. The CDR3 is 16 amino acids. V was clipped by 5 bases and J by 2 bases; unmatched bases: 7. CDR3 sequence: CASRPDRGSTNEKLFF. The CDR3 coding sequence is TGCGCCAGCAGACCGGACAGGGGATCCACTAATGAAAAACTGTTTTTT.

The rearrangement uses TRBV4-1 and TRBJ1-2, with a tentative D call TRBD1 (5 bases). CDR1 is MGHRA, CDR2 YSYEKL, per germline. V lost 2 bases, J lost 5 bases, and 12 bases lay in between. CDR3 length: 14 residues. CDR3 nucleotides: TGCGCCAGCAGCCAAATACAGGAGGGGTATGGCTACACCTTC. It yields the protein CASSQIQEGYGYTF.

The chain couples TRBV6-6 to TRBJ2-1; tentatively, D is TRBD2 (5 bases). The germline V and J ends were trimmed by 4 bases and 2 bases, with 12 bases remaining between them. Per the germline V gene, CDR1 is MNHNY and CDR2 is SVGAGI (reference sequence). The CDR3 loop spans 15 amino acids. The CDR3 DNA reads TGTGCCAGCAGTTTAATACTAGAGGCCTACAATGAGCAGTTCTTC. Its translation is CASSLILEAYNEQFF.

The chain is built from TRBV19 and TRBJ1-5; possibly TRBD1 for D (5 bases). With 5 bases removed from V and 0 bases from J, the gap between germline ends came to 8 bases. Germline V gives CDR1 LNHDA, CDR2 SQIVND (reference sequence). The CDR3 spans 14 residues. Here the CDR3 DNA reads TGTGCCAGTAGTGTGGGGCGTAGCAATCAGCCCCAGCATTTT. It translates to CASSVGRSNQPQHF.

This sequence joins TRBV30 and TRBJ1-1; D gene ambiguous. Trimming removed 0 bases from V and 0 bases from J, with 14 bases in between. CDR3 length equals 16 residues. Germline CDR1 and CDR2: GTSNPN and SVGIG (reference sequence). The chain's CDR3 is CAWSVMVRGLNTEAFF. CDR3 in DNA: TGTGCCTGGAGTGTGATGGTGCGGGGATTGAACACTGAAGCTTTCTTT. Full variable domain (missing parts from reference TRBV30 and TRBJ1-1): SQTIHQWPATLVQPVGSPLSLECTVEGTSNPNLYWYRQAAGRGLQLLFYSVGIGQISSEVPQNLSASRPQDRQFILSSKKLLLSDSGFYLCAWSVMVRGLNTEAFFGQGTRLTVV.

This chain uses TRBV5-1 with TRBJ2-3, with a possible D match to TRBD2 (6 bases). V lost 6 bases, J lost 0 bases, and 14 bases lay in between. In germline, CDR1 is SGHRS, CDR2 YFSETQ. The CDR3 loop spans 15 amino acids. The CDR3 is CASTGAPRSTDTQYF. The CDR3 DNA sequence: TGCGCCAGCACGGGAGCTCCACGTAGCACAGATACGCAGTATTTT.

The rearrangement links TRBV4-3 to TRBJ2-1; D might be TRBD2 (5 bases). The CDR3 has 16 residues. Looked up from germline, CDR1 is LGHNA and CDR2 is YSLEER. The germline V and J ends were trimmed by 0 bases and 6 bases, with 15 bases remaining between them. CDR3 sequence: CASSQENDKGSNEQFF. CDR3 sequence (DNA): TGCGCCAGCAGCCAAGAAAATGACAAAGGGAGCAATGAGCAGTTCTTC.

This chain uses TRBV11-3 with TRBJ2-3; 7 positions agree with TRBD1. The CDR3 contains 15 residues. The junction had 3 bases not matched to a gene; V was cut back by 3 bases and J by 0 bases. Germline V gene lookup returns CDR1 SGHNT and CDR2 YENEEA. CDR3 amino acids: CASSLGQTSTDTQYF. CDR3 DNA: TGTGCCAGCAGCTTGGGACAGACTAGCACAGATACGCAGTATTTT.

The V and J genes are TRBV7-6 and TRBJ2-1, with D possibly matching TRBD1 (6 bases). CDR1 is SGHVS and CDR2 is FNYEAQ in the germline V gene. The CDR3 is 14 residues long. Trimming cost V 5 bases and J 7 bases, with 15 bases left between them. The CDR3: CASSANRVANEQFF. CDR3 coding DNA: TGTGCCAGCAGCGCTAACAGGGTAGCGAATGAGCAGTTCTTC.

The gene calls are TRBV5-4 and TRBJ2-1, with D maybe TRBD2 (6 bases). With 3 bases removed from V and 5 bases from J, the gap between germline ends came to 12 bases. The CDR3 sequence is 14 residues long. Germline V CDR1 and CDR2: SGHNT, YYREEE (reference sequence). The DNA for the CDR3 is TGTGCCAGCAGCTCCGGGACTTACGACAATGAGCAGTTCTTC. Its protein is CASSSGTYDNEQFF.

This clone was seen only a few times. This chain uses TRBV7-9 with TRBJ1-2, with a weak D call TRBD1 (6 bases). The germline gives CDR1 SEHNR, CDR2 FQNEAQ (reference sequence). The CDR3 is 13 amino acids. V lost 8 bases, J lost 2 bases, and 12 bases lay in between. The CDR3 is CASLGTSNYGYTF. CDR3 sequence (DNA): TGTGCCAGCCTTGGGACATCCAACTATGGCTACACCTTC.